The T cell receptor beta chain described here comes from a study of blood T cell repertoires in COVID-19. V shed 5 bases and J 7 bases; nucleotides not matched to a gene: 9. Germline V CDR1 and CDR2: KGHDR, SFDVKD. The CDR3 spans 14 residues. Measured with immunoSEQ multiplex PCR; TCRdb has only the in-frame clones, and not every one. The table shows about 500,000 clones, with approximately 89% occurring only once. The TCR sequence derives from a young man with COVID-19, enrolled during active disease. Sequenced: peripheral blood. V gene TRBV24-1 combines with J gene TRBJ2-7, with 8 nucleotides matching TRBD1. CDR3 protein: CATSGGSTGGEQYF. In DNA, the CDR3 is TGTGCCACCAGTGGAGGGAGTACAGGGGGGGAGCAGTACTTC.